This record looks at one T cell receptor beta chain sequence and its context. The repertoire was sequenced with immunoSEQ multiplex PCR; TCRdb's copy has only in-frame clones and lacks some. The sample yields some 100,000 clones, almost 90% seen once. The sample is drawn from a study of blood T cell repertoires in COVID-19. Turning to the study itself: The origin of the acute and convalescent COVID-19 samples was the United States, Italy and Spain.

The germline V gene encodes CDR1 SGHRS and CDR2 YFSETQ. Losses at the gene ends were 4 bases for V and 6 bases for J; bases not matched to a gene: 5. The CDR3 is made up of 13 amino acids. This clonotype was obtained from a woman in her 70s with acute or convalescent COVID-19. Sequenced material: peripheral blood. This chain links TRBV5-1 with TRBJ2-7; 9 bases are a match to TRBD1. CDR3: CASSNTGGGEQYF. As DNA, the CDR3 is TGCGCCAGCAGCAACACAGGGGGCGGCGAGCAGTACTTC.